A selection of T cell receptor beta chains follows, all from one sample in a study of blood T cell repertoires in COVID-19. Assay used: immunoSEQ multiplex PCR; TCRdb lists only in-frame clones, some missing. The data show 200,000 to 300,000 clones, with around 84% seen just once and around 5% held by the top ten. The specimen was peripheral blood. Receptor source: a woman in her fifties or sixties with COVID-19, enrolled during active disease. Each CDR3 is given without its conserved first and last residue.

CDR3aa	v_gene	j_gene
ASSPPPAGTGELF	TRBV18	TRBJ2-2
ASSLASSGQETQY	TRBV5-1	TRBJ2-5
ASSQYRGYEQY	TRBV4-1	TRBJ2-7
ASSITGTGTYGGYNEQF	TRBV7-6	TRBJ2-1
ASSLAGGEQY	TRBV7-9	TRBJ2-7
ASSQTGFGANVLT	TRBV7-9	TRBJ2-6
SVGGGVGSNTEAF	TRBV29-1	TRBJ1-1
ASSLAEILWPQH	TRBV7-9	TRBJ1-5
ASSLAGGFNEQF	TRBV27	TRBJ2-1
ASRPTGTNYNEQF	TRBV28	TRBJ2-1
ASSPVVATGTSGDNEQF	TRBV7-8	TRBJ2-1
ASSPRQGEAGELF	TRBV9	TRBJ2-2
SVKLAGAGLEQF	TRBV29-1	TRBJ2-1
ASTSGTGDYNEQF	TRBV6-6	TRBJ2-1
ASSLSGSYNEQF	TRBV11-2	TRBJ2-1
ASSTRGGEQF	TRBV19	TRBJ2-1
ASSDRGTNEKLF	TRBV25-1	TRBJ1-4
ASSYLEREKLF	TRBV6-2/TRBV6-3	TRBJ1-4
ASSPITGGYGNTIY	TRBV18	TRBJ1-3
ASSSQVGAQY	TRBV7-3	TRBJ2-3
ASSAQTGGFAEQY	TRBV25-1	TRBJ2-7
ASSRQGASNQPQH	TRBV5-6	TRBJ1-5
ASSLGDRSNQPQH	TRBV28	TRBJ1-5
ASSVGTGGDTQY	TRBV6-4	TRBJ2-3
ASSPGGLTEAF	TRBV28	TRBJ1-1
ASSLMGLNEQF	TRBV7-2	TRBJ2-1
ASSSGTGGVKVYGYT	TRBV19	TRBJ1-2
ASSSQNRGLRETQY	TRBV5-1	TRBJ2-5
ASSPRRGLTEAF	TRBV18	TRBJ1-1
ATSDSGTGFEVKF	TRBV24-1	TRBJ2-1
ASSPNRGGGTEAF	TRBV11-2	TRBJ1-1
ASSGLLGGRIGEQF	TRBV5-1	TRBJ2-1
ASSPRFNLVVTDTQY	TRBV7-9	TRBJ2-3
ASSIATGGLRLSETQY	TRBV19	TRBJ2-5
ASSQVGRSGEQY	TRBV3-1/TRBV3-2	TRBJ2-7
ARGKRGASGRAETQY	TRBV6-4	TRBJ2-5
ASSVENHRQGLDGYT	TRBV9	TRBJ1-2
ASSPAQGPTLKLF	TRBV7-9	TRBJ1-4
ASKRRDSYNEQF	TRBV2	TRBJ2-1
TSSRTGGITYNEQF	TRBV1	TRBJ2-1
ASSEGGQGKETQY	TRBV2	TRBJ2-5
ATSDRRGGDTQY	TRBV24-1	TRBJ2-3
ASSMRGRTPTAKNIQY	TRBV19	TRBJ2-4
ASGSGEQY	TRBV7-8	TRBJ2-7
ASSQERQANTGELF	TRBV4-2	TRBJ2-2
ASIPSGVAETQY	TRBV7-9	TRBJ2-5
ASSPGGGAAWGYT	TRBV4-3	TRBJ1-2
ASSPRTGTPYSGANVLT	TRBV18	TRBJ2-6
ASRTTAEIAKNIQY	TRBV19	TRBJ2-4
SARTGPYTEAF	TRBV29-1	TRBJ1-1
ASSSVAGSYNEQF	TRBV7-9	TRBJ2-1
ASSHPSPSSWSYNEQF	TRBV23-1	TRBJ2-1
AWGEDRGRHEQY	TRBV30	TRBJ2-7
ASEGGGDTQY	TRBV12-3/TRBV12-4	TRBJ2-3
ASSPRTGSFEQY	TRBV5-1	TRBJ2-7
ASSLSEGRGTGELF	TRBV25-1	TRBJ2-2
ASSNPGQSSYNSPLH	TRBV19	TRBJ1-6
ATSDPGQTRETQY	TRBV24-1	TRBJ2-5
ASSLNSGSSEQF	TRBV5-1	TRBJ2-1